The 32 T cell receptor beta chains below all came from one sample that was sequenced in a study of T cells in Graves' hyperthyroidism and ophthalmopathy. From RNA transcripts, TCR beta CDR3 regions were amplified. The HTBI primer set was used in a first-round RT-PCR of the TCR CDR3. A single record per CDR3 protein comes from TCRdb applying MiXCR to the multiplex PCR reads. The sample yields 550,000 to 800,000 distinct CDR3 sequences, about 18% seen once. The sequencing input was blood. Receptors were obtained from a middle-aged man with Graves' hyperthyroidism.

This clonotype was observed many times. The chain uses TRBV5-6 and TRBJ1-1; the D is unclear. This CDR3 is built from 13 residues. Per the germline V gene, CDR1 is SGHDT and CDR2 is YYEEEE. Deletions cut 2 bases from V and 1 base from J, with 6 bases between. CDR3: CASSFKGNTEAFF. In nucleotides, the CDR3 is TGTGCCAGCAGCTTCAAGGGGAACACTGAAGCTTTCTTT.

This sequence joins TRBV9 and TRBJ2-4; a possible D gene is TRBD1 (6 bases). In germline, CDR1 is SGDLS, CDR2 YYNGEE. The CDR3 runs to 15 residues. Trimming removed 0 bases from V and 2 bases from J, with 9 bases in between. The CDR3 sequence: CASSVEGTPKNIQYF. In DNA, the CDR3 is TGTGCCAGCAGCGTAGAAGGGACACCCAAAAACATTCAGTACTTC.

In this sample, this clonotype turned up many times. V gene TRBV24-1 combines with J gene TRBJ2-3, with 9 bases lining up with TRBD2. Unmatched junction bases numbered 0, after V lost 2 bases and J lost 1 base. Germline-derived CDR1 and CDR2 are KGHDR and SFDVKD. This CDR3 comprises 15 residues. CDR3 DNA: TGTGCCACCAGTGATTGGACTAGCGGCACAGATACGCAGTATTTT. It translates to CATSDWTSGTDTQYF.

This clonotype came up a few times. V is TRBV5-4 and J is TRBJ1-1; D gene uncertain. The CDR3 consists of 13 residues. V was cut by 3 bases and J by 1 base, with 7 bases left in between. CDR1 is SGHNT and CDR2 is YYREEE in the germline V gene (reference sequence). The CDR3 region has the DNA TGTGCCAGCAGCTCCGGAGCGAACACTGAAGCTTTCTTT. Amino acids: CASSSGANTEAFF.

The chain has TRBV5-1 and TRBJ1-3; TRBD1 is a possible D gene (5 bases). Per the germline V gene, CDR1 is SGHRS and CDR2 is YFSETQ. Trimming left V 4 bases short and J 0 bases short, with 11 bases between. This CDR3 has 15 amino acids. CDR3 nucleotides: TGCGCCAGCAGCGCCGACAGCTACTCTGGAAACACCATATATTTT. Its protein is CASSADSYSGNTIYF.

This chain joins TRBV20-1 and TRBJ2-7, with 10 positions matching TRBD2. Trimming took 3 bases from V and 1 from J; bases not matched to a gene: 3. There are 14 residues in the CDR3. In germline, CDR1 is DFQATT, CDR2 SNEGSKA (reference sequence). The CDR3 nucleotides are TGCAGTGCTAGGGCTAGCGGGAGATCCTACGAGCAGTACTTC. Encoded protein: CSARASGRSYEQYF.

This clonotype was observed many times. This sequence joins TRBV6-4 and TRBJ1-2, with D perhaps TRBD1 (5 bases). Germline CDR1 reads MRHNA; CDR2 reads SNTAGT. Between the trimmed V and J ends, which lost 3 bases and 0 bases, there was a span of 11 bases. This CDR3 comprises 15 residues. For the CDR3, the DNA is TGTGCCAGCAGTGAACAGGACGGTCCTAACTATGGCTACACCTTC. Its protein product is CASSEQDGPNYGYTF.

In its sample, this clonotype was seen a few times. The rearrangement uses TRBV20-1 and TRBJ2-5, with 7 bases matching TRBD2. CDR3 size: 12 residues. The junction had 6 bases not matched to a gene; V was cut back by 7 bases and J by 4 bases. Germline CDR1 DFQATT, CDR2 SNEGSKA (reference sequence). CDR3 nucleotide sequence: TGCAGTGGTGCGGAGCGGGGAGAGACCCAGTACTTC. Residues: CSGAERGETQYF.

The table lists this clonotype with a few counts. The chain joins TRBV20-1 to TRBJ1-1, with 10 positions matching TRBD1. Per the germline V gene, CDR1 is DFQATT and CDR2 is SNEGSKA (reference sequence). V lost 5 bases to trimming and J lost 4 bases; unmatched junction nucleotides: 4. The CDR3 totals 13 residues. The CDR3 loop reads CSADRTGGTEAFF. The CDR3 DNA reads TGCAGTGCTGACAGGACAGGGGGCACTGAAGCTTTCTTT.

The rearrangement links TRBV20-1 to TRBJ1-5; 7 bases match TRBD1. The CDR3 extends over 17 amino acids. V shed 6 bases and J 2 bases; nucleotides not matched to a gene: 16. The germline V gene encodes CDR1 DFQATT and CDR2 SNEGSKA (reference sequence). In DNA, the CDR3 is TGCAGTGCCTCCGGGGGACAGAGCAACTCCGGCAATCAGCCCCAGCATTTT. This sequence encodes CSASGGQSNSGNQPQHF.

A word on this clonotype: A much larger clone differs by one base, so this may be a read error. The chain carries TRBV6-2 or TRBV6-3 and TRBJ1-1, with D perhaps matching TRBD1 (6 bases). CDR3 length: 15 amino acids. Germline V CDR1 and CDR2: MNHEY, SVGEGT. The CDR3 here is CASSSRGQMNAEAFF. DNA of the CDR3: TGTGCCAGCAGTAGCAGGGGACAAATGAACGCTGAAGCTTTCTTT.

This clonotype was seen repeatedly, ten times or more. This chain joins TRBV11-2 and TRBJ2-1; possibly TRBD2 for D (5 bases). The germline V gene encodes CDR1 SGHAT and CDR2 FQNNGV. There are 15 residues in the CDR3. V gave up 0 bases and J gave up 0 bases, with 6 bases separating them. The CDR3 bases are TGTGCCAGCAGCTTAGACCGGGACTCCTACAATGAGCAGTTCTTC. Its protein is CASSLDRDSYNEQFF.

V and J are TRBV6-1 and TRBJ1-5; perhaps TRBD1 as D (5 bases). CDR3 size: 15 residues. Trimming pared 5 bases from V and 3 bases from J, leaving 14 bases between. The germline gives CDR1 MNHNS, CDR2 SASEGT. This CDR3 reads CASSLSGTNNQPQHF. The CDR3 region has the DNA TGTGCCAGCAGTCTCTCCGGGACGAACAATCAGCCCCAGCATTTT.

The chain combines TRBV7-9 with TRBJ1-1, with D unresolved. In germline, CDR1 is SEHNR, CDR2 FQNEAQ (reference sequence). The germline V and J ends were trimmed by 2 bases and 8 bases, with 15 bases remaining between them. This CDR3 contains 14 residues. CDR3 residues: CASSLNNPGGEAFF. CDR3 sequence (DNA): TGTGCCAGCAGCTTAAATAACCCCGGCGGGGAAGCTTTCTTT.

This clonotype has a handful of counts. The J gene is TRBJ2-5, the V gene TRBV4-1, with 7 nucleotides matching TRBD2. The V gene's germline CDR1 is MGHRA and CDR2 YSYEKL. The CDR3 totals 16 residues. With V trimmed by 0 bases and J by 4 bases, 8 bases remained unmatched. The CDR3 loop is CASSQDSISGGETQYF. For the CDR3, the DNA is TGCGCCAGCAGCCAAGATTCTATATCGGGGGGAGAGACCCAGTACTTC.

This clonotype was counted only a few times. CDR3 in amino acids: CASSEYRQANEKLFF. DNA of the CDR3: TGTGCCAGCAGTGAATATCGCCAGGCGAATGAAAAACTGTTTTTT. The rearrangement links TRBV25-1 to TRBJ1-4; D is unresolved. Germline V lookup: CDR1 MGHDK, CDR2 SYGVNS. The CDR3 is made up of 15 amino acids. Trimming took 0 bases from V and 5 from J, leaving 10 bases between them.

The chain recombines TRBV4-3 with TRBJ1-1; D remains ambiguous. V dropped 1 base and J dropped 4 bases, with 13 bases sitting between them. This CDR3 contains 15 residues. Germline assignment: CDR1 LGHNA and CDR2 YSLEER. The CDR3 reads CASSQGRRVVTEAFF. The CDR3 nucleotides are TGCGCCAGCAGCCAAGGGCGGCGGGTTGTCACTGAAGCTTTCTTT.

This clonotype was seen repeatedly, ten times or more. This chain uses TRBV19 with TRBJ1-1; D uncertain. V lost 2 bases and J 1 base, leaving 5 bases between the germline ends. The germline V gene has CDR1 LNHDA and CDR2 SQIVND (reference sequence). This CDR3 spans 13 amino acids. DNA of the CDR3: TGTGCCAGTAGTATAAGTAAGAACACTGAAGCTTTCTTT. It specifies CASSISKNTEAFF.

This clonotype was counted at least ten times. The V gene is TRBV6-2 or TRBV6-3, the J gene TRBJ2-7; 10 bases line up with TRBD1. V lost 4 bases and J lost 6; bases outside the gene matches: 12. Germline CDR1 reads MNHEY; CDR2 reads SVGEGT. CDR3 length: 16 amino acids. The CDR3: CASSSALRDRGSEQYF. CDR3 nucleotides: TGTGCCAGCAGTTCCGCCCTCCGGGACAGGGGAAGCGAGCAGTACTTC.

The chain joins TRBV12-3 or TRBV12-4 to TRBJ1-3; D remains ambiguous. The V gene lost 3 bases and the J gene lost 1 base, with 7 bases spanning the gap. The CDR3 is 14 amino acids. This chain's CDR3 is CASSLELSGNTIYF. CDR3 DNA sequence: TGTGCCAGCAGTTTGGAACTGTCTGGAAACACCATATATTTT.

Ten or more counts support this clonotype. The genes are TRBV7-2 and TRBJ1-1, with 7 bases lining up with TRBD1. The CDR3 has 16 amino acids. Germline values: CDR1 SGHTA, CDR2 FQGNSA. V trimming: 4 bases; J trimming: 4 bases; junction bases outside the gene matches: 12. CDR3 protein: CASSSRRTGWGTEAFF. The DNA for the CDR3 is TGTGCCAGCAGCTCAAGGAGGACAGGCTGGGGCACTGAAGCTTTCTTT.

This clonotype was recorded at least ten times. The chain joins TRBV7-9 to TRBJ2-7, with TRBD1 as a possible D gene (5 bases). V dropped 0 bases and J dropped 5 bases, with 11 bases sitting between them. The CDR3 runs 14 residues. Germline assignment: CDR1 SEHNR and CDR2 FQNEAQ (reference sequence). The CDR3 is CASSLAAGLDEQYF. In nucleotides, the CDR3 is TGTGCCAGCAGCTTAGCCGCAGGGCTGGACGAGCAGTACTTC.

V and J are TRBV7-2 and TRBJ1-5, with 9 positions matching TRBD1. The J segment lost 0 bases and the V segment lost 3 bases, leaving 9 bases of the junction unmatched. CDR1 is SGHTA, CDR2 FQGNSA, per germline. This CDR3 is 18 amino acids long. CDR3 in DNA: TGTGCCAGCAGCTTGGGACAGGGATTTTGGGATAGCAATCAGCCCCAGCATTTT. Amino acids: CASSLGQGFWDSNQPQHF.

CDR3 residues: CASSFFDRARGGYTF. The CDR3 DNA reads as TGTGCCAGCAGTTTCTTTGACAGGGCGAGGGGTGGCTACACCTTC. The V gene is TRBV6-9, the J gene TRBJ1-2, with 7 bases that match TRBD1. The CDR3 loop spans 15 amino acids. Germline CDR1 MNHGY, CDR2 SVAAGI. Trimming at V came to 4 bases and at J to 7 bases, leaving 12 bases not matched to a gene.

The J gene is TRBJ2-7, the V gene TRBV28; D perhaps matches TRBD1 (5 bases). Trimming removed 8 bases at V and 7 bases at J, with 15 bases between. The germline gives CDR1 MDHEN, CDR2 SYDVKM. This CDR3 contains 12 residues. The CDR3 loop is CASLLIGVEQYF. In nucleotides, the CDR3 is TGTGCCAGCTTACTAATAGGGGTAGAGCAGTACTTC.

This clonotype was detected only a few times. The chain carries TRBV10-3 and TRBJ1-1; D call uncertain. Trimming removed 11 bases at V and 5 bases at J, with 18 bases between. The CDR3 is 13 residues long. CDR1 and CDR2 (germline): ENHRY, SYGVKD. CDR3 sequence (DNA): TGTGCCTCGTTGATCCAGGAAGGGACTGAAGCTTTCTTT. The encoded protein is CASLIQEGTEAFF.

This clonotype was counted many times. This chain uses TRBV19 with TRBJ1-1; D uncertain. Germline V gene data show CDR1 as LNHDA and CDR2 as SQIVND (reference sequence). The V gene lost 3 bases and the J gene lost 1 base, with 12 bases spanning the gap. The CDR3 runs 15 residues. Here the CDR3 DNA reads TGTGCCAGTAGTATTACCCCCAGCCCGAACACTGAAGCTTTCTTT. Translation gives CASSITPSPNTEAFF.

There are many counts of this clonotype. The CDR3 spells CASSLDSTDPNTEAFF. CDR3 in DNA: TGTGCCAGCAGCTTAGATAGTACGGACCCTAACACTGAAGCTTTCTTT. The chain is built from TRBV7-8 and TRBJ1-1; D not certain. V was cut by 1 base and J by 2 bases, with 14 bases left in between. The V gene's germline CDR1 is SGHVS and CDR2 FQNEAQ. The CDR3 sequence is 16 residues long. Variable domain in full (rest from reference TRBV7-8 and TRBJ1-1): GAGVSQSPRYKVAKRGQDVALRCDPISGHVSLFWYQQALGQGPEFLTYFQNEAQLDKSGLPSDRFFAERPEGSVSTLKIQRTQQEDSAVYLCASSLDSTDPNTEAFFGQGTRLTVV.

This clonotype occurred many times. The V and J genes are TRBV24-1 and TRBJ2-1; unclear D gene. Trimming shortened V by 5 bases and J by 9 bases, and 10 bases separated the two germline ends. CDR1 KGHDR and CDR2 SFDVKD come from the germline V gene. This CDR3 has 12 amino acids. DNA for the CDR3: TGTGCCACCAGTGGAATAGCAGGTGAGCAGTTCTTC. As protein: CATSGIAGEQFF.

In its sample, this clonotype was seen a few times. V gene TRBV6-1 combines with J gene TRBJ1-5, with D uncertain. The V gene lost 0 bases and the J gene lost 11 bases, with 8 bases spanning the gap. CDR1 is MNHNS and CDR2 is SASEGT in the germline V gene. The CDR3 spans 12 residues. CDR3 sequence reads: CASSEAVSAQHF. CDR3 DNA: TGTGCCAGCAGTGAAGCCGTTAGTGCCCAGCATTTT.

This clonotype was recorded many times. This chain joins TRBV24-1 and TRBJ2-5, with 7 bases fitting TRBD1. CDR3 length: 15 residues. Germline CDR1 and CDR2: KGHDR and SFDVKD. Trimming cost V 3 bases and J 6 bases; bases outside gene matches: 9. CDR3 sequence reads: CATSDSRQGTKTQYF. DNA for the CDR3: TGTGCCACCAGTGATAGTAGACAGGGTACAAAGACCCAGTACTTC.

As to this clonotype: A much larger clone lies a single base off, so this may be a read error. The V and J genes are TRBV27 and TRBJ2-7, with TRBD2 as a possible D gene (5 bases). In germline, CDR1 is MNHEY, CDR2 SMNVEV (reference sequence). The CDR3 covers 14 residues. CDR3 sequence (DNA): TGTGCCAGCAGTTTACTAGCTCGCTCCTACGAGCAGCACTTC. Residues: CASSLLARSYEQHF.